This T cell receptor (beta chain) came from a study of blood T cell repertoires in COVID-19. About the study: Sites in the United States, Italy and Spain provided acute and convalescent COVID-19 samples. PBMCs, B-cell-depleted T cells, or T cells provided the cDNA or gDNA that made up the material.

Original handling: Amplification of reference gene primers was used by the study to estimate nucleated cell counts. This table comes from immunoSEQ multiplex PCR, and its TCRdb copy is limited to in-frame clones, with some not included. D and trimming come from the DNA, and the V and J calls and clone size come from that table. Of tens of thousands of clones in the sample, roughly 82% were seen once. This CDR3 region has 15 residues. CDR1 is SGHDN and CDR2 is FVKESK in the germline V gene. Trimming removed 1 base at V and 7 bases at J, with 14 bases between. The chain links TRBV14 to TRBJ1-5; D not resolved. The sample comprised peripheral blood. The sequence derives from a woman older than 75 with active or convalescent COVID-19. The CDR3 reads CASSQGAGIGQPQHF. The CDR3 DNA is TGTGCCAGCAGCCAAGGGGCAGGTATCGGACAGCCCCAGCATTTT.